Below, one TCR beta chain is given with its context. The target antigen is unknown. Sequenced by immunoSEQ multiplex PCR; TCRdb stores in-frame clones only, minus some. Seen here are about 94,000 clones, 93% observed once, and the top ten hold approximately 0.5%. V gave up 3 bases and J gave up 2 bases, with 7 bases separating them. Germline V CDR1 and CDR2: SGHTA, FQGNSA. The CDR3 sequence is 13 residues long. Unstimulated Tregs (CD4+CD25+CD127-) and CD4+CD25- non-Tregs were sorted from PBMCs. This entry comes from a study of Tregs in tolerant kidney transplant recipients. Study-wide findings and caveats: Findings come from small patient numbers and require larger validation.

This TCR came from a human donor who received a combined kidney and bone marrow transplant. The rearrangement links TRBV7-2 to TRBJ1-1; D remains ambiguous. The sequencing used CD4+ T cells from blood, collected before the transplant. The CDR3 sequence: CASSLLANTEAFF. Here the CDR3 DNA reads TGTGCCAGCAGCTTGTTGGCCAACACTGAAGCTTTCTTT.